The clone carrying this TCR beta chain showed up just a few times. Its specificity is unknown. The sample belongs to a study of cytotoxic CD8 clonotypes in ibrutinib-treated CLL. Turning to the study itself: The response samples were taken once patients had been treated for a median of roughly 12 months, range 6 to 36. Study-level points and caveats: The study found clonality rose at ibrutinib response, then fell toward baseline at progression. Baseline-level clonality went beyond age-matched healthy donors and moved in step with circulating CD8+ T-cell counts.

Generated by immunoSEQ multiplex PCR, the TCRdb table keeps only in-frame clones and is missing some. The sample gives 150,000 to 200,000 clones, 84% of which show up once; less than 6% is in the top ten. Sequencing used PBMCs, obtained after 24 months of ibrutinib treatment. The sequence was collected from a human donor with chronic lymphocytic leukemia.

The CDR3 nucleotides are TGTGCCAGCAGCTTAGGTTACAGCTCCTACGAGCAGTACTTC. Its translation is CASSLGYSSYEQYF. The rearrangement joins TRBV7-9 to TRBJ2-7, with D hard to call. Germline V gene lookup returns CDR1 SEHNR and CDR2 FQNEAQ (reference sequence). CDR3 length equals 14 residues. V lost 1 base to trimming and J lost 0 bases, with 7 bases between them.